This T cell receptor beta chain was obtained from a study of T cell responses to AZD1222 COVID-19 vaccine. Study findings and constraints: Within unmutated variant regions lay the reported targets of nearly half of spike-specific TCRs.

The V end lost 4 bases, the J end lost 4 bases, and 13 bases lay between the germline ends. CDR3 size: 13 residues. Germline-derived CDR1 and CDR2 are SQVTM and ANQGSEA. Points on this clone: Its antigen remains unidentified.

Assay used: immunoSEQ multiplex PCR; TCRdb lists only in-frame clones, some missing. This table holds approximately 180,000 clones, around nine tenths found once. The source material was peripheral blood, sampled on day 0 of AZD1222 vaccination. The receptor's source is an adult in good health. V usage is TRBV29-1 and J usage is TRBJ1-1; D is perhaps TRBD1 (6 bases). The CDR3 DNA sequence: TGCAGCGTTGGAGGGGGAGGTAGCACTGAAGCTTTCTTT. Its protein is CSVGGGGSTEAFF.